A single sample is the source of the 31 T cell receptor beta chains below, sequenced in a study of blood T cell repertoires in COVID-19. TCRdb's table, derived via immunoSEQ multiplex PCR, lists solely in-frame clones and lacks some. The table shows approximately 300,000 clones, with approximately 91% occurring only once. Sequenced: PBMCs or T cells enriched from blood (not recorded which). All receptors come from a man aged 55 to 70 who had recovered from COVID-19.

As to this clone: Distinct nucleotide sequences in the sample also encode this CDR3. The V gene is TRBV4-2, the J gene TRBJ2-1; 11 bases line up with TRBD2. V lost 1 base and J lost 4; bases outside the gene matches: 3. The length of the CDR3 is 16 residues. CDR1 LGHNA and CDR2 YNFKEQ come from the germline V gene. CDR3 coding DNA: TGTGCCAGCAGCCAAGCCGGGACTAGCGGTTACAATGAGCAGTTCTTC. Its protein product is CASSQAGTSGYNEQFF.

The chain has TRBV7-9 and TRBJ1-2; perhaps TRBD1 as D (6 bases). The V gene's germline CDR1 is SEHNR and CDR2 FQNEAQ (reference sequence). V lost 3 bases and J lost 6, with 11 bases in between. This CDR3 is 13 amino acids long. The CDR3 region is CASSFARGDGYTF. The CDR3 region has the DNA TGTGCCAGCAGCTTCGCCAGGGGCGATGGCTACACCTTC.

This clone showed up just once. The chain employs TRBV10-3 and TRBJ2-7; weak D call: TRBD1 (6 bases). The CDR3 runs 14 residues. Trimming cost V 10 bases and J 0 bases, with 16 bases left between them. The germline V gene encodes CDR1 ENHRY and CDR2 SYGVKD. CDR3 DNA: TGTGCCACCAGCAAGACAGGAAGCTCCTACGAGCAGTACTTC. Its translation is CATSKTGSSYEQYF.

The V call is TRBV28, the J call TRBJ2-7; 8 bases align to TRBD2. Trimming removed 6 bases from V and 0 bases from J; junction bases left unmatched: 7. Germline CDR1 is MDHEN and CDR2 is SYDVKM. There are 15 residues in the CDR3. Written as DNA, the CDR3 is TGTGCCAGCAGACCTACTAGCGGTGGCTCCTACGAGCAGTACTTC. Translating it yields CASRPTSGGSYEQYF.

The chain couples TRBV4-3 to TRBJ1-2; TRBD1 aligns across 9 bases. Germline lookup yields CDR1 LGHNA and CDR2 YSLEER. After removal of 1 base from V and 4 bases from J, the junction contained 10 bases not matched to a gene. The CDR3 is made up of 17 amino acids. In DNA, the CDR3 is TGCGCCAGCAGCCAAGGTGACGGGACAGGGTATACCTATGGCTACACCTTC. It specifies CASSQGDGTGYTYGYTF.

V usage is TRBV6-5 and J usage is TRBJ1-2; possibly TRBD1 for D (6 bases). CDR1 and CDR2 from the germline V gene are MNHEY and SVGAGI. Trimming removed 10 bases at V and 4 bases at J, with 19 bases between. The CDR3 is 14 amino acids. In nucleotides, the CDR3 is TGTGCCACCTACATTGGACAGAATTCCTATGGCTACACCTTC. Amino acids: CATYIGQNSYGYTF.

This clone is a singleton in its sample. The rearrangement joins TRBV18 to TRBJ1-5, with TRBD1 as a possible D gene (6 bases). This CDR3 is 14 amino acids long. Trimming took 5 bases from V and 7 from J, leaving 15 bases between them. CDR1 is KGHSH and CDR2 is LQKENI in the germline V gene. The CDR3: CASSLGGREQPQHF. CDR3 in DNA: TGTGCCAGCTCATTGGGGGGGCGAGAGCAGCCCCAGCATTTT. Using reference TRBV18 and TRBJ1-5 for the parts outside the CDR3, the full variable domain is NAGVMQNPRHLVRRRGQEARLRCSPMKGHSHVYWYRQLPEEGLKFMVYLQKENIIDESGMPKERFSAEFPKEGPSILRIQQVVRGDSAAYFCASSLGGREQPQHFGDGTRLSIL.

This clone appeared once. The rearrangement joins TRBV3-1 (or the pseudogene TRBV3-2) to TRBJ1-5; D is possibly TRBD1 (5 bases). The CDR3 is made up of 19 amino acids. V lost 3 bases and J 2 bases, leaving 23 bases between the germline ends. In germline, CDR1 is LGHDT, CDR2 YNNKEL (reference sequence). In nucleotides, the CDR3 is TGTGCCAGCAGCCACTCGACAGCGAATCGGGGGAGGGGCAATCAGCCCCAGCATTTT. Translated, it gives CASSHSTANRGRGNQPQHF.

In its sample, this clone was seen a few times. The chain couples TRBV4-2 to TRBJ2-2; D might be TRBD1 (6 bases). CDR3 length: 16 residues. Germline assignment: CDR1 LGHNA and CDR2 YNFKEQ. Trimming cost V 2 bases and J 4 bases, with 14 bases left between them. For the CDR3, the DNA is TGTGCCAGCAGCCAAAACTCGGTAGGGGGCACCGGGGAGCTGTTTTTT. This codes for CASSQNSVGGTGELFF.

This rearrangement joins TRBV10-3 to TRBJ1-2; a possible D gene is TRBD1 (5 bases). Germline V CDR1 and CDR2: ENHRY, SYGVKD. CDR3 length: 15 amino acids. Trimming cost V 2 bases and J 4 bases, with 14 bases left between them. The CDR3, as DNA: TGTGCCATCAGTGAGGGACACACCACGCTCTATGGCTACACCTTC. This translates into CAISEGHTTLYGYTF.

This clone was recorded once. Here the CDR3 reads CATSGTGRLFGEAFF. In nucleotides, the CDR3 is TGTGCCACTTCCGGGACAGGGCGCCTTTTTGGTGAAGCTTTCTTT. The genes are TRBV28 and TRBJ1-1; TRBD1 matches 9 bases. CDR3 size: 15 residues. Unmatched junction bases numbered 16, after V lost 10 bases and J lost 7 bases. Germline CDR1 reads MDHEN; CDR2 reads SYDVKM.

The chain recombines TRBV27 with TRBJ2-7, with 9 bases identical to TRBD1. CDR3 length: 16 amino acids. Germline V gene lookup returns CDR1 MNHEY and CDR2 SMNVEV (reference sequence). The trim removed 3 bases at V and 5 bases at J, leaving 11 bases unmatched. The CDR3 sequence is CASSFTLRDRVDEQYF. CDR3 nucleotides: TGTGCCAGCAGTTTTACCCTCCGGGACAGGGTCGACGAGCAGTACTTC.

The chain uses TRBV6-2 or TRBV6-3 and TRBJ2-1; TRBD1 matches at 7 bases. CDR1 and CDR2 (germline): MNHEY, SVGEGT. V gave up 5 bases and J gave up 10 bases; unmatched junction bases: 5. This CDR3 comprises 12 residues. CDR3 coding DNA: TGTGCCAGCAGTCACAGGGGATGGGAGCAGTTCTTC. This sequence encodes CASSHRGWEQFF.

This rearrangement joins TRBV4-1 to TRBJ2-5; 9 bases line up with TRBD2. Germline lookup yields CDR1 MGHRA and CDR2 YSYEKL. CDR3 length equals 14 residues. Trimming took 3 bases from V and 3 from J; bases not matched to a gene: 2. The CDR3 sequence: CASSQGLAKETQYF. CDR3 DNA sequence: TGCGCCAGCAGCCAGGGACTAGCAAAAGAGACCCAGTACTTC.

The V call is TRBV28, the J call TRBJ2-1; 9 bases agree with TRBD1. CDR1 and CDR2 from the germline V gene are MDHEN and SYDVKM. Germline trimming cut 1 base from V and 5 bases from J; bases unmatched to any gene: 6. This CDR3 has 16 amino acids. The CDR3 nucleotides read TGTGCCAGCAGTTTATATGGGACAGGGAACGACAATGAGCAGTTCTTC. It codes for CASSLYGTGNDNEQFF.

This chain uses TRBV18 with TRBJ1-2; no definite D call. The CDR3 runs to 14 residues. V was shortened by 2 bases and J by 5 bases, with 12 bases between the two germline ends. From germline, CDR1 is KGHSH and CDR2 LQKENI. The DNA for the CDR3 is TGTGCCAGCTCACCAGCAGGAATGGATTATGGCTACACCTTC. Amino acids: CASSPAGMDYGYTF.

The genes are TRBV4-2 and TRBJ2-2; possibly TRBD1 for D (6 bases). This CDR3 comprises 19 residues. Between the trimmed V and J ends, which lost 7 bases and 6 bases, there was a span of 30 bases. CDR1 LGHNA and CDR2 YNFKEQ come from the germline V gene. The CDR3 DNA reads as TGTGCCAGCACACAACCAGGGGTCGGTGACATATTCGCGTCCGGGGAGCTGTTTTTT. Translated: CASTQPGVGDIFASGELFF.

CDR3 sequence (DNA): TGTGCCGGAGGACAGTTCCAAGAGACCCAGTACTTC. It translates to CAGGQFQETQYF. V is TRBV2 and J is TRBJ2-5; tentatively, D is TRBD1 (6 bases). CDR3 length: 12 amino acids. Trimming removed 11 bases from V and 1 base from J, with 11 bases in between. Germline CDR1 and CDR2: SNHLY and FYNNEI.

The chain links TRBV18 to TRBJ2-2, with unresolved D. CDR3 length equals 14 residues. V dropped 8 bases and J dropped 1 base, with 11 bases sitting between them. CDR1 and CDR2 (germline): KGHSH, LQKENI. CDR3 DNA: TGTGCCAGCACTGTGACGGGGAACACCGGGGAGCTGTTTTTT. This encodes CASTVTGNTGELFF.

The count of this clone is one. The chain is built from TRBV5-6 and TRBJ2-5; D perhaps matches TRBD1 (7 bases). Looked up from germline, CDR1 is SGHDT and CDR2 is YYEEEE. Trimming removed 4 bases at V and 9 bases at J, with 25 bases between. The CDR3 covers 16 residues. DNA of the CDR3: TGTGCCAGCAGCAGCCCAAACAGGGACTTCAGGGGGGCCCAGTACTTC. Protein: CASSSPNRDFRGAQYF.

The chain uses TRBV7-9 and TRBJ2-2; perhaps TRBD1 as D (5 bases). Germline CDR1 reads SEHNR; CDR2 reads FQNEAQ (reference sequence). The CDR3 contains 15 residues. The ends were cut back, 2 bases at V and 4 bases at J, with 11 bases in the middle. The CDR3 is CASSLRGEFTGELFF. The CDR3, as DNA: TGTGCCAGCAGCTTAAGGGGTGAATTCACCGGGGAGCTGTTTTTT.

This clone was recorded a few times. This sequence joins TRBV5-1 and TRBJ1-2; unclear D gene. CDR1 and CDR2 (germline): SGHRS, YFSETQ. CDR3 size: 13 residues. Deletions cut 2 bases from V and 8 bases from J, with 13 bases between. The CDR3 DNA follows: TGCGCCAGCAGCTTCGACCGGGTTTTCGGCTACACCTTC. It codes for CASSFDRVFGYTF. Variable domain in full (rest from reference TRBV5-1 and TRBJ1-2): KAGVTQTPRYLIKTRGQQVTLSCSPISGHRSVSWYQQTPGQGLQFLFEYFSETQRNKGNFPGRFSGRQFSNSRSEMNVSTLELGDSALYLCASSFDRVFGYTFGSGTRLTVV.

This clone was observed a few times. The chain carries TRBV7-3 and TRBJ2-2, with 9 bases identical to TRBD2. CDR3 size: 15 residues. Losses at the gene ends were 3 bases for V and 5 bases for J; bases not matched to a gene: 4. Germline V gene sequence: CDR1 SGHTA, CDR2 FQGTGA. The CDR3 spells CASSFGGRGTGELFF. The CDR3, as DNA: TGTGCCAGCAGCTTTGGCGGGAGGGGAACCGGGGAGCTGTTTTTT. Full variable domain (remainder filled in from reference TRBV7-3 and TRBJ2-2): GAGVSQTPSNKVTEKGKYVELRCDPISGHTALYWYRQSLGQGPEFLIYFQGTGAADDSGLPNDRFFAVRPEGSVSTLKIQRTERGDSAVYLCASSFGGRGTGELFFGEGSRLTVL.

The gene calls are TRBV7-2 and TRBJ2-4; 9 nucleotides align to TRBD1. The V and J ends lost 2 bases and 6 bases, in that order; junction bases with no gene match: 2. This CDR3 has 14 residues. Germline CDR1 is SGHTA and CDR2 is FQGNSA. The CDR3 sequence: CASSLKQGANIQYF. The CDR3 DNA is TGTGCCAGCAGCTTAAAACAGGGGGCAAACATTCAGTACTTC.

The V and J genes are TRBV6-5 and TRBJ2-7; tentatively, D is TRBD1 (6 bases). This CDR3 comprises 14 residues. Germline loops: CDR1 MNHEY, CDR2 SVGAGI. The V end lost 6 bases, the J end lost 2 bases, and 14 bases lay between the germline ends. CDR3 protein: CASSNRRTAYEQYF. The DNA for the CDR3 is TGTGCCAGCAGCAACCGTAGGACAGCCTACGAGCAGTACTTC.

This chain joins TRBV20-1 and TRBJ1-5; no clear D. The CDR3 sequence is 14 residues long. CDR1 and CDR2 from the germline V gene are DFQATT and SNEGSKA (reference sequence). Trimming left V 3 bases short and J 0 bases short, with 9 bases between. For the CDR3, the DNA is TGCAGTGCTAGTGGAGATATTAGCAATCAGCCCCAGCATTTT. This codes for CSASGDISNQPQHF.

The rearrangement links TRBV4-3 to TRBJ2-2; 10 bases line up with TRBD2. This CDR3 comprises 19 residues. CDR1 is LGHNA and CDR2 is YSLEER in the germline V gene. The ends lost 0 bases at V and 6 bases at J; junction bases unmatched: 13. In DNA, the CDR3 is TGCGCCAGCAGCCAAGAGGGCCCCTCTAGCGGGAGTTCCGCCGGGGAGCTGTTTTTT. It encodes CASSQEGPSSGSSAGELFF.

The chain employs TRBV14 and TRBJ1-2; possibly TRBD1 for D (6 bases). The CDR3 spans 12 residues. V lost 6 bases and J lost 4, with 9 bases in between. CDR1 SGHDN and CDR2 FVKESK come from the germline V gene. The CDR3 reads CASSQGFYGYTF. DNA for the CDR3: TGTGCCAGCAGTCAGGGGTTCTATGGCTACACCTTC. The full variable domain, rest sourced from reference TRBV14 and TRBJ1-2, is EAGVTQFPSHSVIEKGQTVTLRCDPISGHDNLYWYRRVMGKEIKFLLHFVKESKQDESGMPNNRFLAERTGGTYSTLKVQPAELEDSGVYFCASSQGFYGYTFGSGTRLTVV.

The V and J genes are TRBV3-1 (or the pseudogene TRBV3-2) and TRBJ2-5; D is unclear. From germline, CDR1 is LGHDT and CDR2 YNNKEL (reference sequence). This CDR3 spans 14 amino acids. V lost 3 bases and J lost 5, with 13 bases in between. The CDR3 loop reads CASSQVEEWETQYF. In DNA form, the CDR3 reads TGTGCCAGCAGCCAGGTTGAGGAGTGGGAGACCCAGTACTTC.

The V call is TRBV5-4, the J call TRBJ2-4, with D tentatively TRBD1 (5 bases). Trimming stripped 1 base from V and 7 bases from J, with 6 bases between. Germline CDR1 reads SGHNT; CDR2 reads YYREEE (reference sequence). The CDR3 runs to 12 residues. CDR3 region: CASSLPGNIQYF. DNA of the CDR3: TGTGCCAGCAGCTTGCCAGGGAACATTCAGTACTTC.

The chain uses TRBV12-5 and TRBJ1-5; unclear D gene. The CDR3 has 15 amino acids. Germline V CDR1 and CDR2: LGHNT, FRNRAP. Trimming pared 4 bases from V and 0 bases from J, leaving 10 bases between. CDR3 sequence reads: CASGSQENSNQPQHF. Here the CDR3 DNA reads TGTGCTAGTGGTTCGCAGGAAAATAGCAATCAGCCCCAGCATTTT.